A selection of T cell receptor beta chains follows, all from one sample in a study of identical twins. A single record per CDR3 protein comes from TCRdb applying MiXCR to the 5' RACE reads. The sample includes hundreds of thousands of distinct CDR3 sequences, 21% of them seen just once. These data were also filed under a second study, of T cells expressing NK-cell markers.

The sequencing input was PBMCs. The receptors derive from a woman under 30 in good health. CDR3s include the opening cysteine and the closing phenylalanine or tryptophan.

V	CDR3
TRBV20-1	CSARVSAGDETQYF
TRBV11-2	CASSLGRDTIIEAFF
TRBV5-1	CASSFRGGAYEQFF
TRBV20-1	CSAPARLAGEETQYF
TRBV27	CASSLALAGAYNEQFF
TRBV20-1	CSARDPRQGFYGYTF
TRBV9	CASSATGQPEAFF
TRBV5-5	CASSFGTREKLFF
TRBV3-1	CASSLTGRGPVYGYTF
TRBV7-8	CASIKTSGYNEQFF
TRBV4-1	CASSQDGTGYRNEQFF
TRBV6-2/TRBV6-3	CASSWNPLAGDEQYF
TRBV7-9	CASSLEGAFF
TRBV10-2	CASSESGREGRREQFF
TRBV7-2	CASSLLVGSSYEQYF
TRBV5-5	CASSLERRTYEQYF
TRBV7-2	CASSKDSRGKQYF
TRBV9	CASSPTGASSYEQYF
TRBV10-3	CAIRPGTADNYGYTF
TRBV11-2	CASSLQGAPETQYF
TRBV20-1	CSATYIMNTEAFF
TRBV6-1	CASSRPRRGNEQFF
TRBV7-9	CASSQGGQGRNEQFF
TRBV20-1	CSAIGQGFYEQYF
TRBV12-5	CASGPGRRGGELFF
TRBV24-1	CATSDPTGNTGELFF
TRBV5-5	CASSRVGANYEQYF
TRBV7-2	CASSAWKGTEAFF
TRBV20-1	CSGLAGVYEQFF
TRBV20-1	CSAAFNTEAFF
TRBV4-3	CASGRDSFGNEQFF
TRBV3-1	CASSPSRTGGEQYF
TRBV20-1	CSARDLVGLGGYTF
TRBV16	CASSQSPGRRTGQPQHF
TRBV5-1	CASSLFSGTFSYEQYF
TRBV5-1	CASRARRDTEAFF
TRBV20-1	CSASGATSTDTQYF
TRBV12-3/TRBV12-4	CASSPQPLLAKNIQYF
TRBV6-1	CASSLTVNNAKEQYF
TRBV20-1	CSASGPSYNEQFF
TRBV11-2	CASRDRGPPLHF
TRBV5-5	CASSLSHIEQFF
TRBV5-1	CASSLAGVQVGEQFF
TRBV20-1	CSAGLAGPPYEQYF
TRBV27	CASSMMNSPLHF
TRBV7-9	CASSLARGGGQETQYF